This is a list of T cell receptor beta chains from one sample in a study of glioma-infiltrating T cells after dendritic cell vaccination. The method was immunoSEQ multiplex PCR; TCRdb's version includes in-frame clones alone and lacks a portion of them. Among tens of thousands of clones, over 80% were seen once, and the ten largest hold under 7%. Sequences were derived from blood, sampled after dendritic cell vaccination. The receptors derive from a human donor with glioblastoma. The CDR3 runs from the conserved cysteine through the conserved F or W. The order of the fields is clone size, J gene, D gene, V gene, CDR3 protein, CDR3 DNA. D genes are given only for firm matches. Clone size is given for some rows only: seen once, a few or many times, or a class if the clone is expanded.

>few|TRBJ1-5|TRBD1|TRBV6-6
CASRGQGNQPQHF
TGTGCCAGCAGGGGACAGGGGAACCAGCCCCAGCATTTT
>NA|TRBJ2-1|TRBD2|TRBV5-1
CASSASGGTTYNEQFF
TGCGCCAGCAGCGCTAGCGGGGGGACAACCTACAATGAGCAGTTCTTC
>NA|TRBJ2-3|NA|TRBV2
CARSPGGATDTQYF
TGTGCCAGGTCGCCAGGAGGAGCCACAGATACGCAGTATTTT
>medium-sized|TRBJ2-1|NA|TRBV6-1
CASSEEGGRNEQFF
TGTGCCAGCAGTGAAGAGGGGGGGCGCAATGAGCAGTTCTTC
>NA|TRBJ2-7|NA|TRBV7-2
CASSPQGGDYEQYF
TGTGCCAGCAGCCCCCAGGGAGGAGACTACGAGCAGTACTTC
>NA|TRBJ1-1|TRBD1|TRBV5-1
CASSYGGQAEAFF
TGCGCCAGCAGCTACGGTGGACAGGCTGAAGCTTTCTTT
>NA|TRBJ2-7|NA|TRBV6-6
CASSPRGDEQYF
TGTGCCAGCAGTCCTAGAGGCGACGAGCAGTACTTC
>NA|TRBJ1-5|NA|TRBV30
CAWSVPVPGFGQPQHF
TGTGCCTGGAGTGTACCCGTTCCAGGGTTCGGTCAGCCCCAGCATTTT
>NA|TRBJ1-4|TRBD1|TRBV2
CASGRTGSTEKLFF
TGTGCCAGCGGCAGGACAGGGTCGACAGAAAAACTGTTTTTT
>NA|TRBJ1-1|NA|TRBV29-1
CSVEPGGFGEAFF
TGCAGCGTTGAACCCGGGGGGTTTGGTGAAGCTTTCTTT
>once|TRBJ2-5|NA|TRBV5-1
CASSTDSHPTQYF
TGCGCCAGCAGCACCGACTCCCACCCGACCCAGTACTTC
>NA|TRBJ1-1|NA|TRBV10-3
CAISPGGDEAFF
TGTGCCATCAGCCCCGGAGGCGATGAAGCTTTCTTT
>NA|TRBJ2-5|TRBD2|TRBV7-7
CASSFSGGQETQYF
TGTGCCAGCAGCTTTAGCGGGGGGCAAGAGACCCAGTACTTC
>NA|TRBJ1-2|TRBD1|TRBV19
CASSIRGTGVFGYTF
TGTGCCAGTAGTATTAGAGGGACAGGGGTTTTCGGCTACACCTTC
>NA|TRBJ2-3|NA|TRBV4-3
CASSQGEAADTQYF
TGCGCCAGCAGCCAAGGTGAAGCGGCAGATACGCAGTATTTT
>NA|TRBJ1-5|NA|TRBV19
CATVGRGAGNQPQHF
TGTGCCACCGTAGGGCGGGGGGCGGGCAATCAGCCCCAGCATTTT
>NA|TRBJ2-1|TRBD2|TRBV2
CASGTSRYNEQFF
TGTGCCAGCGGGACTAGCAGATACAATGAGCAGTTCTTC
>once|TRBJ1-5|NA|TRBV2
CASKNKRGRESQPQHF
TGTGCCAGCAAAAACAAAAGGGGCAGGGAATCTCAGCCCCAGCATTTT
>NA|TRBJ1-3|NA|TRBV5-1
CASSQDHPRERNTIYF
TGCGCCAGCAGCCAAGACCATCCTAGGGAGAGGAACACCATATATTTT
>NA|TRBJ2-1|TRBD2|TRBV6-1
CASSAPSGGIPGYNEQFF
TGTGCCAGCAGTGCCCCTAGCGGGGGGATTCCCGGCTACAATGAGCAGTTCTTC
>few|TRBJ1-2|NA|TRBV2
CASNAGPDGYTF
TGTGCCAGCAACGCAGGGCCTGATGGCTACACCTTC
>NA|TRBJ2-7|TRBD1|TRBV6-1
CASKGQEASKQYF
TGTGCCAGCAAGGGACAGGAAGCCTCGAAGCAGTACTTC
>NA|TRBJ1-1|NA|TRBV6-5
CASKETGNTEAFF
TGTGCCAGCAAAGAAACAGGGAACACTGAAGCTTTCTTT
>NA|TRBJ2-2|NA|TRBV13
CASSQGVGELFF
TGTGCCAGCAGCCAAGGGGTTGGGGAGCTGTTTTTT
>few|TRBJ2-7|TRBD1|TRBV5-6
CASSTDRRYEQYF
TGTGCCAGCAGCACGGACAGGCGCTACGAGCAGTACTTC
>NA|TRBJ1-2|TRBD1|TRBV27
CASSFSRTGPYGYTF
TGTGCCAGCAGTTTTAGTCGGACAGGGCCCTATGGCTACACCTTC
>NA|TRBJ2-7|NA|TRBV19
CASSSSSGYEQYF
TGTGCCAGTAGTAGCAGCAGCGGGTACGAGCAGTACTTC
>NA|TRBJ2-1|TRBD2|TRBV11-3
CASSLGGTSGANEQFF
TGTGCCAGCAGCTTAGGTGGGACTAGCGGGGCCAATGAGCAGTTCTTC
>NA|TRBJ1-2|NA|TRBV19
CASQYSRDRLYGYTF
TGTGCCAGTCAATACTCCCGTGACCGACTTTATGGCTACACCTTC
>NA|TRBJ1-5|NA|TRBV11-2
CASSPRGRNQPQHF
TGTGCCAGCAGCCCCCGCGGGAGGAATCAGCCCCAGCATTTT
>NA|TRBJ2-5|TRBD2|TRBV7-6
CASSLVSGGAQETQYF
TGTGCCAGCAGCTTAGTCAGCGGGGGGGCACAAGAGACCCAGTACTTC
>NA|TRBJ1-2|TRBD1|TRBV6-5
CASSSSGGYYGYTF
TGTGCCAGCAGTTCCTCAGGGGGATACTATGGCTACACCTTC
>NA|TRBJ1-2|TRBD1|TRBV6-5
CASSYTNRGLGYGYTF
TGTGCCAGCAGTTACACCAACAGGGGGCTGGGGTATGGCTACACCTTC
>NA|TRBJ1-6|TRBD1|TRBV2
CASSELIAGGYSSYNSPLHF
TGTGCCAGCAGTGAACTTATTGCAGGGGGTTATAGCTCCTATAATTCACCCCTCCACTTT
>NA|TRBJ1-4|NA|TRBV5-6
CASSPGTHNEKLFF
TGTGCCAGCAGCCCAGGGACTCATAATGAAAAACTGTTTTTT
>NA|TRBJ2-3|NA|TRBV5-1
CASSLGLGTDTQYF
TGCGCCAGCAGCTTGGGACTAGGAACAGATACGCAGTATTTT
>NA|TRBJ2-7|TRBD2|TRBV9
CASSVSSGGAYEQYF
TGTGCCAGCAGCGTCTCCAGCGGGGGGGCCTACGAGCAGTACTTC
>NA|TRBJ2-2|NA|TRBV30
CAWSPRSYTGELFF
TGTGCCTGGAGTCCACGGAGTTACACCGGGGAGCTGTTTTTT
>NA|TRBJ1-3|NA|TRBV11-1
CASSLVPQTSGNTIYF
TGTGCCAGCAGCTTGGTCCCACAGACCTCTGGAAACACCATATATTTT
>NA|TRBJ1-6|TRBD1|TRBV6-5
CASSGQGADSPLHF
TGTGCCAGCAGCGGACAGGGGGCGGATTCACCCCTCCACTTT
>NA|TRBJ1-1|NA|TRBV6-1
CASSEALGNTEAFF
TGTGCCAGCAGTGAAGCGCTCGGGAACACTGAAGCTTTCTTT
>NA|TRBJ2-3|TRBD1|TRBV19
CASSTDRVSTDTQYF
TGTGCCAGTAGTACGGACAGGGTGAGCACAGATACGCAGTATTTT
>NA|TRBJ2-3|TRBD2|TRBV4-3
CASSQESGGGADTQYF
TGCGCCAGCAGCCAAGAATCGGGCGGGGGGGCAGATACGCAGTATTTT
>NA|TRBJ1-1|TRBD1|TRBV29-1
CSVERQGAHTEAFF
TGCAGCGTTGAAAGGCAGGGGGCGCACACTGAAGCTTTCTTT
>NA|TRBJ1-2|NA|TRBV6-7
CASSQDRPYARNYGYTF
TGTGCCAGCAGCCAAGACAGGCCCTACGCTCGAAACTATGGCTACACCTTC
>NA|TRBJ2-4|TRBD1|TRBV11-3
CASSSQGATDIQYF
TGTGCCAGCAGCTCACAGGGGGCTACGGACATTCAGTACTTC
>NA|TRBJ2-5|NA|TRBV6-5
CASSYWGEETQYF
TGTGCCAGCAGTTACTGGGGGGAAGAGACCCAGTACTTC
>NA|TRBJ2-2|NA|TRBV2
CASMRAANTGELFF
TGTGCCAGCATGAGGGCGGCGAACACCGGGGAGCTGTTTTTT